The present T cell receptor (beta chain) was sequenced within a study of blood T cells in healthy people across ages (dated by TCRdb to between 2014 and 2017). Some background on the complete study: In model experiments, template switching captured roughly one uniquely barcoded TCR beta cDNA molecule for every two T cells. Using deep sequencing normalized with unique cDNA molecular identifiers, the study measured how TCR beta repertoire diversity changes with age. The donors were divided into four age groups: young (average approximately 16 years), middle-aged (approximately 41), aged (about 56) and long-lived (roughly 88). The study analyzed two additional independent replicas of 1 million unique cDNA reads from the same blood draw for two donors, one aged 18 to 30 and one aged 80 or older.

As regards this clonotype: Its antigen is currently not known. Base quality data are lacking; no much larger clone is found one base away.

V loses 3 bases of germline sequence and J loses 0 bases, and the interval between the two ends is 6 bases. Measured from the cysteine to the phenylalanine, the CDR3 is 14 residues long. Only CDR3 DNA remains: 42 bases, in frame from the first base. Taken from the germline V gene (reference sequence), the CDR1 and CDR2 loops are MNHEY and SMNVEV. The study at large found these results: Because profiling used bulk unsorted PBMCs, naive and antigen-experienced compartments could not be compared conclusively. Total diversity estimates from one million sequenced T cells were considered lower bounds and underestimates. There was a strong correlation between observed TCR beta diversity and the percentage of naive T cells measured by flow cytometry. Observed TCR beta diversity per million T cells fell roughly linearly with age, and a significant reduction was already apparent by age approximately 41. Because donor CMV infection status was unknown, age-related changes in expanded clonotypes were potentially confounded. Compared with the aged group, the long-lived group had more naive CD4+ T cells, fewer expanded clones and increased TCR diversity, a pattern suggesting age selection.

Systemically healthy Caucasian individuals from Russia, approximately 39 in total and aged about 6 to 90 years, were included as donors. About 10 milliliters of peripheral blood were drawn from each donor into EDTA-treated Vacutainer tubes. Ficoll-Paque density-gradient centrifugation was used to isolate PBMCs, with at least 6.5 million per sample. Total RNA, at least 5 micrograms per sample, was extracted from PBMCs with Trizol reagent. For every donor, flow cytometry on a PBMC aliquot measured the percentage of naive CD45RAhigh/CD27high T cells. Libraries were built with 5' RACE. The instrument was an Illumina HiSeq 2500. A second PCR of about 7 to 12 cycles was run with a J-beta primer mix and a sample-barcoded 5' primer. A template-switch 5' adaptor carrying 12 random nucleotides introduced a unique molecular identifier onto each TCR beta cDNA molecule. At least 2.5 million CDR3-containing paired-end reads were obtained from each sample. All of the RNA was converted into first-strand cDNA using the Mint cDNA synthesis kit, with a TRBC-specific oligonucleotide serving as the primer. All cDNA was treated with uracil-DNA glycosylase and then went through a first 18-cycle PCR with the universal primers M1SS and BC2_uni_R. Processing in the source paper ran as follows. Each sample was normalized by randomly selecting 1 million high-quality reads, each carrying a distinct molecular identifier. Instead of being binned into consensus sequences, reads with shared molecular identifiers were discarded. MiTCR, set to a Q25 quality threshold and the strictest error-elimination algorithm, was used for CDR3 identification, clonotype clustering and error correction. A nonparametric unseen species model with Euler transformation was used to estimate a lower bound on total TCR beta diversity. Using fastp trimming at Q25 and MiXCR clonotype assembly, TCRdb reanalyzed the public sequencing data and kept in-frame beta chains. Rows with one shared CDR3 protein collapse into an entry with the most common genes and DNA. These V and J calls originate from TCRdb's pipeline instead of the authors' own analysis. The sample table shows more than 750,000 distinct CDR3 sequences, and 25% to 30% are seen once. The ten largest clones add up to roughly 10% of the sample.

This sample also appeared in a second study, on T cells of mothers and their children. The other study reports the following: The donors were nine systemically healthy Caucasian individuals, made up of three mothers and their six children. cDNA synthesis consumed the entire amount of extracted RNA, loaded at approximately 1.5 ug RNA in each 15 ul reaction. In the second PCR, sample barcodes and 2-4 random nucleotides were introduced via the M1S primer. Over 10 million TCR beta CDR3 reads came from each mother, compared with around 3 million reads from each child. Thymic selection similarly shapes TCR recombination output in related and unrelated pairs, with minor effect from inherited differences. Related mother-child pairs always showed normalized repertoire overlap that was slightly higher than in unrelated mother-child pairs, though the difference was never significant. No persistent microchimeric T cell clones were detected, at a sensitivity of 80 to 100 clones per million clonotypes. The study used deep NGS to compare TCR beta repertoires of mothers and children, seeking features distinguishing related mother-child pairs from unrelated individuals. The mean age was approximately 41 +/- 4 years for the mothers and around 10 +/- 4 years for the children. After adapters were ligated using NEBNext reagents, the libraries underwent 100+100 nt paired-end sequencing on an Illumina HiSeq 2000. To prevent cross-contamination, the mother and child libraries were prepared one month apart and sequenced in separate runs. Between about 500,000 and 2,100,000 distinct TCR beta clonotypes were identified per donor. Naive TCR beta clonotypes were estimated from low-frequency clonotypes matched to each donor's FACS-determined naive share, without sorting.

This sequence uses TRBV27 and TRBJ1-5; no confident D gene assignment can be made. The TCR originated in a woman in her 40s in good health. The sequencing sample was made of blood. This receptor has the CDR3 CASSFLGSNQPQHF. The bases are TGTGCCAGCAGTTTTTTGGGTAGCAATCAGCCCCAGCATTTT.